A single sample is the source of the 28 T cell receptor beta chains below, sequenced in a study of blood T cell repertoires in COVID-19. The protocol was immunoSEQ multiplex PCR, while the TCRdb copy is restricted to in-frame clones and leaves out a portion. Of about 280,000 clones detected, about 85% appear once; the ten largest clones hold 10% to 15%. What was sequenced was peripheral blood. The receptors stem from a human donor in a cohort sampled during active COVID-19.

The chain couples TRBV18 to TRBJ2-7, with 8 bases matching TRBD1. CDR3 size: 14 residues. Germline V gene data show CDR1 as KGHSH and CDR2 as LQKENI. V lost 3 bases and J lost 5; bases outside the gene matches: 6. CDR3 loop: CASSPRTGTHEQYF. The CDR3 coding sequence is TGTGCCAGCTCACCTAGGACAGGGACGCACGAGCAGTACTTC.

The chain has TRBV5-1 and TRBJ2-7; TRBD2 aligns across 13 bases. V lost 4 bases and J lost 6; bases outside the gene matches: 16. Germline CDR1 is SGHRS and CDR2 is YFSETQ. The CDR3 length is 18 residues. The CDR3 DNA reads as TGCGCCAGCAGCCTCGGACTAGCGGGAGAATGGCCTAGGGCCGAGCAGTACTTC. Amino acid sequence: CASSLGLAGEWPRAEQYF. The variable domain in full, with the rest retrieved from reference TRBV5-1 and TRBJ2-7, is KAGVTQTPRYLIKTRGQQVTLSCSPISGHRSVSWYQQTPGQGLQFLFEYFSETQRNKGNFPGRFSGRQFSNSRSEMNVSTLELGDSALYLCASSLGLAGEWPRAEQYFGPGTRLTVT.

V usage is TRBV29-1 and J usage is TRBJ2-4, with D possibly being TRBD1 (6 bases). Germline values: CDR1 SQVTM, CDR2 ANQGSEA. The ends were cut back, 7 bases at V and 7 bases at J, with 20 bases in the middle. This CDR3 spans 14 amino acids. The DNA of the CDR3 is TGCAGCGGAATGGACCGTTCGAGGGGGAACATTCAGTACTTC. Translating it yields CSGMDRSRGNIQYF. The whole variable domain, remainder taken from reference TRBV29-1 and TRBJ2-4, is SAVISQKPSRDICQRGTSLTIQCQVDSQVTMMFWYRQQPGQSLTLIATANQGSEATYESGFVIDKFPISRPNLTFSTLTVSNMSPEDSSIYLCSGMDRSRGNIQYFGAGTRLSVL.

This sequence joins TRBV27 and TRBJ1-6; D not resolved. Trimming removed 2 bases from V and 13 bases from J, with 9 bases in between. CDR1 MNHEY and CDR2 SMNVEV come from the germline V gene (reference sequence). The CDR3 has 12 amino acids. The CDR3 region is CASSLPTGPLHF. In DNA form, the CDR3 reads TGTGCCAGCAGTTTACCGACTGGGCCCCTCCACTTT.

This clone was seen just once. This chain joins TRBV4-2 and TRBJ2-1, with 7 bases lining up with TRBD1. Germline CDR1 reads LGHNA; CDR2 reads YNFKEQ. The CDR3 has 16 residues. Trimming removed 1 base from V and 5 bases from J; junction bases left unmatched: 8. The CDR3 bases are TGTGCCAGCAGCCAAGCTCAGGGGGAAGGAAACAATGAGCAGTTCTTC. It translates to CASSQAQGEGNNEQFF.

This rearrangement joins TRBV27 to TRBJ2-3; possibly TRBD1 for D (6 bases). Germline V gene lookup returns CDR1 MNHEY and CDR2 SMNVEV (reference sequence). V shed 0 bases and J shed 4 bases, with 14 bases lying between them. This CDR3 spans 16 amino acids. This chain's CDR3 is CASSLSGGLAADTQYF. CDR3 nucleotide sequence: TGTGCCAGCAGTTTATCAGGGGGTCTGGCGGCAGATACGCAGTATTTT.

The V and J genes are TRBV6-2 or TRBV6-3 and TRBJ2-5; the D gene is possibly TRBD2 (6 bases). The CDR3 runs to 12 residues. Trimming took off 4 bases at V and 3 bases at J, with 6 bases between the two ends. Germline CDR1 MNHEY, CDR2 SVGEGT. CDR3 protein: CASSSGEETQYF. CDR3 sequence (DNA): TGTGCCAGCAGTTCGGGGGAAGAGACCCAGTACTTC.

The CDR3 DNA sequence: TGTGCCAGTAGTGTCGGGCGGGATCAGCCCCAGCATTTT. Its translation: CASSVGRDQPQHF. The chain joins TRBV19 to TRBJ1-5; D not resolved. The CDR3 loop spans 13 amino acids. Germline CDR1 reads LNHDA; CDR2 reads SQIVND (reference sequence). V gave up 5 bases and J gave up 5 bases, with 10 bases separating them.

This chain connects TRBV15 to TRBJ1-5, with TRBD1 matching over 8 bases. The junction had 7 bases not matched to a gene; V was cut back by 3 bases and J by 3 bases. The germline CDR1 and CDR2 sequences are LNHNV and YYDKDF (reference sequence). The CDR3 length is 16 residues. Here the CDR3 DNA reads TGTGCCACCAGCAGGATAGGACAGGGTCTCAATCAGCCCCAGCATTTT. This sequence encodes CATSRIGQGLNQPQHF. The whole variable domain, filled in from reference TRBV15 and TRBJ1-5, reads DAMVIQNPRYQVTQFGKPVTLSCSQTLNHNVMYWYQQKSSQAPKLLFHYYDKDFNNEADTPDNFQSRRPNTSFCFLDIRSPGLGDTAMYLCATSRIGQGLNQPQHFGDGTRLSIL.

The chain couples TRBV5-6 to TRBJ1-5; D gene uncertain. V lost 0 bases to trimming and J lost 11 bases, with 12 bases between them. The CDR3 has 13 amino acids. Germline V gene lookup returns CDR1 SGHDT and CDR2 YYEEEE. CDR3 coding DNA: TGTGCCAGCAGCTTGGGACCGTCCCAGGCCCAGCATTTT. Translated: CASSLGPSQAQHF.

J is TRBJ2-7 and V is TRBV23-1; 9 nucleotides line up with TRBD1. TRBV23-1 is identified as an open reading frame with a role that is uncertain. This CDR3 contains 14 residues. J gave up 2 bases and V 6 bases, and 5 bases lay outside the gene matches. CDR3 in DNA: TGCGCCAGCAGATCCGGGACAGGGACCTACGAGCAGTACTTC. Translation gives CASRSGTGTYEQYF.

The chain joins TRBV12-3 or TRBV12-4 to TRBJ1-2; D not resolved. The CDR3 contains 11 residues. Trimming shortened V by 11 bases and J by 1 base, and 8 bases separated the two germline ends. CDR3: CAAAGNYGYTF. In nucleotides, the CDR3 is TGTGCCGCCGCGGGTAACTATGGCTACACCTTC.

The CDR3 DNA reads as TGTGCCAGCCATCTTTTGGGAGCAGGGACCCAGTACTTC. Translation gives CASHLLGAGTQYF. V is TRBV2 and J is TRBJ2-5; tentatively, D is TRBD2 (5 bases). The CDR3 runs 13 residues. Germline CDR1 SNHLY, CDR2 FYNNEI. The ends were cut back, 8 bases at V and 7 bases at J, with 17 bases in the middle.

The V call is TRBV28, the J call TRBJ2-7; 11 bases line up with TRBD2. J was trimmed by 2 bases and V by 6 bases; bases with no gene match: 3. This CDR3 is 14 amino acids long. Looked up from germline, CDR1 is MDHEN and CDR2 is SYDVKM. CDR3 nucleotide sequence: TGTGCCAGCAGATGGACTAGCGGGCCCTACGAGCAGTACTTC. Protein: CASRWTSGPYEQYF. The full variable domain, with the rest looked up from reference TRBV28 and TRBJ2-7, is DVKVTQSSRYLVKRTGEKVFLECVQDMDHENMFWYRQDPGLGLRLIYFSYDVKMKEKGDIPEGYSVSREKKERFSLILESASTNQTSMYLCASRWTSGPYEQYFGPGTRLTVT.

A few counts support this clone. The V gene is TRBV6-6, the J gene TRBJ2-2; TRBD2 aligns across 12 bases. The CDR3 covers 15 residues. Looked up from germline, CDR1 is MNHNY and CDR2 is SVGAGI (reference sequence). The V gene end was trimmed by 6 bases and the J gene end by 8 bases; junction bases not matched to a gene: 7. The CDR3 nucleotides are TGTGCCAGCAGCGGACTAGCGGGAATCTTTGGGGAGCTGTTTTTT. Translated, it gives CASSGLAGIFGELFF.

The gene calls are TRBV9 and TRBJ1-3, with D hard to call. This CDR3 has 15 amino acids. Trimming cost V 3 bases and J 0 bases, with 10 bases left between them. Germline V CDR1 and CDR2: SGDLS, YYNGEE. The DNA of the CDR3 is TGTGCCAGCAGCGGAGGGAAGGGCTCTGGAAACACCATATATTTT. As protein: CASSGGKGSGNTIYF. Complete variable domain (other parts from reference TRBV9 and TRBJ1-3): DSGVTQTPKHLITATGQRVTLRCSPRSGDLSVYWYQQSLDQGLQFLIQYYNGEERAKGNILERFSAQQFPDLHSELNLSSLELGDSALYFCASSGGKGSGNTIYFGEGSWLTVV.

This chain joins TRBV5-1 and TRBJ1-4; D is unresolved. The CDR3 loop spans 15 amino acids. Per the germline V gene, CDR1 is SGHRS and CDR2 is YFSETQ. Trimming left V 4 bases short and J 7 bases short, with 17 bases between. CDR3 bases: TGCGCCAGCAGCCCGGAGGTAGCCTTCGGTGAAAAACTGTTTTTT. Residues: CASSPEVAFGEKLFF.

This rearrangement joins TRBV7-6 to TRBJ2-3; 12 bases fit TRBD2. V shed 4 bases, J shed 2 bases, and the junction held 4 bases outside the gene matches. The CDR3 is 16 amino acids. The germline V gene encodes CDR1 SGHVS and CDR2 FNYEAQ. The CDR3 DNA follows: TGTGCCAGCAGCTCGGGACTAGCGGGTTTCACAGATACGCAGTATTTT. Its translation: CASSSGLAGFTDTQYF.

V is TRBV19 and J is TRBJ1-5; tentatively, D is TRBD1 (6 bases). V lost 6 bases and J 5 bases, leaving 14 bases between the germline ends. Per the germline V gene, CDR1 is LNHDA and CDR2 is SQIVND (reference sequence). The CDR3 contains 14 residues. CDR3 region: CASSPWTDHQPQHF. The CDR3 DNA is TGTGCCAGTAGCCCCTGGACAGACCATCAGCCCCAGCATTTT.

The chain links TRBV2 to TRBJ1-2; perhaps TRBD1 as D (5 bases). Germline CDR1 SNHLY, CDR2 FYNNEI. This CDR3 comprises 14 residues. Trimming cost V 6 bases and J 5 bases, with 16 bases left between them. The CDR3 sequence is CASSRETFAYGYTF. The CDR3 DNA reads as TGTGCCAGCAGCAGGGAAACCTTTGCATATGGCTACACCTTC.

The rearrangement uses TRBV30 and TRBJ2-7, with D perhaps TRBD1 (7 bases). The CDR3 is 12 residues long. The germline CDR1 and CDR2 sequences are GTSNPN and SVGIG (reference sequence). Trimming shortened V by 4 bases and J by 3 bases, and 10 bases separated the two germline ends. In nucleotides, the CDR3 is TGTGCCTGGACAGGGGGAGGCTACGAGCAGTACTTC. Amino acids: CAWTGGGYEQYF.

The chain is built from TRBV30 and TRBJ1-1, with TRBD1 as a possible D gene (6 bases). Germline CDR1 GTSNPN, CDR2 SVGIG (reference sequence). V dropped 0 bases and J dropped 8 bases, with 16 bases sitting between them. The CDR3 has 14 residues. The CDR3 DNA is TGTGCCTGGAGTGTGCCGACAGGATTCCCCGAAGCTTTCTTT. Residues: CAWSVPTGFPEAFF.

The gene calls are TRBV19 and TRBJ2-7; possible D gene TRBD2, 6 bases. Germline CDR1 LNHDA, CDR2 SQIVND (reference sequence). This CDR3 comprises 15 residues. The germline V and J ends were trimmed by 6 bases and 7 bases, with 22 bases remaining between them. The CDR3: CASSPGVGTGGEQYF. Written as DNA, the CDR3 is TGTGCCAGTAGCCCCGGTGTTGGGACTGGGGGGGAGCAGTACTTC. Full variable domain (missing parts from reference TRBV19 and TRBJ2-7): DGGITQSPKYLFRKEGQNVTLSCEQNLNHDAMYWYRQDPGQGLRLIYYSQIVNDFQKGDIAEGYSVSREKKESFPLTVTSAQKNPTAFYLCASSPGVGTGGEQYFGPGTRLTVT.

The chain is built from TRBV28 and TRBJ2-6; 9 positions match TRBD2. Germline values: CDR1 MDHEN, CDR2 SYDVKM. The CDR3 is 18 amino acids. V shed 6 bases, J shed 2 bases, and the junction held 11 bases outside the gene matches. The DNA for the CDR3 is TGTGCCAGCAGCGCTGGGGGTAGCGGGAGCACTGGGGCCAACGTCCTGACTTTC. As protein: CASSAGGSGSTGANVLTF.

The chain recombines TRBV9 with TRBJ2-1, with 8 bases fitting TRBD2. Germline trimming cut 4 bases from V and 8 bases from J; bases unmatched to any gene: 8. From germline, CDR1 is SGDLS and CDR2 YYNGEE. The CDR3 totals 14 residues. CDR3 sequence: CASSPRLATDEQFF. CDR3 sequence (DNA): TGTGCCAGCAGCCCGCGACTAGCGACGGATGAGCAGTTCTTC.

CDR3 in amino acids: CASSLNHRGDNEQFF. The DNA of the CDR3 is TGTGCCAGCAGCTTAAATCATCGGGGTGACAATGAGCAGTTCTTC. The V and J genes are TRBV7-7 and TRBJ2-1; D is possibly TRBD2 (5 bases). The V end was cut by 2 bases, the J end by 5 bases, with 13 bases between. The CDR3 consists of 15 residues. The V gene's germline CDR1 is SSHAT and CDR2 FNYEAQ (reference sequence).

This chain joins TRBV19 and TRBJ2-5, with 8 bases that match TRBD2. Germline V gene lookup returns CDR1 LNHDA and CDR2 SQIVND (reference sequence). With V trimmed by 4 bases and J by 4 bases, 11 bases remained unmatched. This CDR3 is 16 amino acids long. The CDR3, as DNA: TGTGCCAGTAGTACCACCGGGGGGGGCCTTTCAGAGACCCAGTACTTC. Its translation: CASSTTGGGLSETQYF.

This chain uses TRBV4-1 with TRBJ2-1, with a weak D call TRBD1 (5 bases). CDR1 MGHRA and CDR2 YSYEKL come from the germline V gene. The CDR3 is 15 amino acids. V lost 3 bases, J lost 4 bases, and 13 bases lay in between. The CDR3 region is CASSQGQPSYNEQFF. The CDR3 DNA reads TGCGCCAGCAGCCAGGGGCAGCCCTCGTACAATGAGCAGTTCTTC.